This T cell receptor (beta chain) was sequenced in a study of cytomegalovirus exposure and HLA in healthy donors. 60 Vbeta and 13 Jbeta primers were used in PCR. Libraries were prepared by immunoSEQ multiplex PCR; TCRdb keeps only in-frame clonotypes and omits some of them. The sample holds under 150,000 clones, about four fifths seen once. Concerning this clone itself: As yet, its antigen is unknown.

Study-wide findings and caveats: More clonal expansion characterized HLA-associated TCR beta chains than equally common others in a later analysis.

The sequencing input was PBMCs. The clonotype originates from a male donor in good health and CMV-seronegative.

The CDR3 region has the DNA TGTGCCAGTAGTCCGAACAGGGGAAGCTCCTACGAGCAGTACTTC. Protein product: CASSPNRGSSYEQYF. This chain connects TRBV19 to TRBJ2-7; TRBD1 agrees at 7 bases. V lost 5 bases to trimming and J lost 0 bases; unmatched junction nucleotides: 7. The germline gives CDR1 LNHDA, CDR2 SQIVND (reference sequence). The CDR3 sequence is 15 residues long.